A selection of T cell receptor beta chains follows, all from one sample in a study of T cell responses to AZD1222 COVID-19 vaccine. Produced via immunoSEQ multiplex PCR; TCRdb's table is partial and in-frame only. The sample gives more than 100,000 clones, more than 85% of which show up once; 1.5% to 2% is in the top ten. This specimen was peripheral blood, taken on day 0 of AZD1222 vaccination. The receptors shown here come from an adult in good health. The CDR3 runs from the conserved cysteine through the conserved F or W. D genes are given only for firm matches. For some rows the clone size is stated as once, few or many, or as a class when expanded; others skip it.

cdr3_length: 15
v_call: TRBV28
clone_size: .
j_call: TRBJ1-6
d_call: TRBD1
cdr3_nt: TGTGCCAGCAGTTCCGGGGACAGGGGGAATTCACCCCTCCACTTT
cdr3_aa: CASSSGDRGNSPLHF

cdr3_length: 14
v_call: TRBV27
clone_size: few
j_call: TRBJ1-6
d_call: TRBD1
cdr3_nt: TGTGCCAGCGCTCCGGGACAGACAAATTCACCCCTCCACTTT
cdr3_aa: CASAPGQTNSPLHF

cdr3_length: 16
v_call: TRBV5-4
clone_size: once
j_call: TRBJ2-5
d_call: TRBD1
cdr3_nt: TGTGCCAGCAGCTACCCGACAGGGAGTGACCAAGAGACCCAGTACTTC
cdr3_aa: CASSYPTGSDQETQYF

cdr3_length: 11
v_call: TRBV20-1
clone_size: .
j_call: TRBJ2-7
d_call: .
cdr3_nt: TGCAGTGCTAGCGGCCTATACGAGCAGTACTTC
cdr3_aa: CSASGLYEQYF

cdr3_length: 12
v_call: TRBV5-1
clone_size: .
j_call: TRBJ2-1
d_call: .
cdr3_nt: TGCGCCAGCAGCTTGGATAGCAATGAGCAGTTCTTC
cdr3_aa: CASSLDSNEQFF

cdr3_length: 13
v_call: TRBV6-1
clone_size: .
j_call: TRBJ1-2
d_call: .
cdr3_nt: TGTGCCAGCAGTGAATCCCAGGGGTATGGCTACACCTTC
cdr3_aa: CASSESQGYGYTF

cdr3_length: 18
v_call: TRBV18
clone_size: .
j_call: TRBJ2-7
d_call: .
cdr3_nt: TGTGCCAGCTCACAGCGAACAAGCGGGACTCCAGGGGCCTACGAGCAGTACTTC
cdr3_aa: CASSQRTSGTPGAYEQYF

cdr3_length: 13
v_call: TRBV28
clone_size: .
j_call: TRBJ1-2
d_call: .
cdr3_nt: TGTGCCAGCAGTTCGACAGGTTTTTATGGCTACACCTTC
cdr3_aa: CASSSTGFYGYTF

cdr3_length: 15
v_call: TRBV7-3
clone_size: .
j_call: TRBJ2-5
d_call: TRBD2
cdr3_nt: TGTGCCAGCAGCTTAATAGCGGGGGGCCAAGAGACCCAGTACTTC
cdr3_aa: CASSLIAGGQETQYF

cdr3_length: 15
v_call: TRBV5-6
clone_size: .
j_call: TRBJ1-2
d_call: TRBD1
cdr3_nt: TGTGCCAGCAGCTTGAGACAGGGGGCCAACTATGGCTACACCTTC
cdr3_aa: CASSLRQGANYGYTF

cdr3_length: 19
v_call: TRBV19
clone_size: once
j_call: TRBJ1-5
d_call: .
cdr3_nt: TGTGCCAGTACCCAAGGGACAAGGGTTTGGGCTTATAGCAATCAGCCCCAGCATTTT
cdr3_aa: CASTQGTRVWAYSNQPQHF

cdr3_length: 15
v_call: TRBV4-3
clone_size: .
j_call: TRBJ2-5
d_call: .
cdr3_nt: TGCGCCAGCAGCCATGATGGGGGTAACCAAGAGACCCAGTACTTC
cdr3_aa: CASSHDGGNQETQYF

cdr3_length: 15
v_call: TRBV19
clone_size: .
j_call: TRBJ1-1
d_call: .
cdr3_nt: TGTGCCAGTAAACGAGGAACAGCTTCGAACACTGAAGCTTTCTTT
cdr3_aa: CASKRGTASNTEAFF

cdr3_length: 11
v_call: TRBV5-6
clone_size: .
j_call: TRBJ1-1
d_call: .
cdr3_nt: TGTGCCAGCAGCTTGGGCCCGGAAGCTTTCTTT
cdr3_aa: CASSLGPEAFF

cdr3_length: 17
v_call: TRBV7-9
clone_size: .
j_call: TRBJ1-5
d_call: .
cdr3_nt: TGTGCCAGCAGCCCCGCCGGGGAGGGTCCCTACAATCAGCCCCAGCATTTT
cdr3_aa: CASSPAGEGPYNQPQHF

cdr3_length: 13
v_call: TRBV19
clone_size: .
j_call: TRBJ1-6
d_call: TRBD1
cdr3_nt: TGTGCCAGTAGTACCCGACAGGGGCCACCCCTCCACTTT
cdr3_aa: CASSTRQGPPLHF

cdr3_length: 15
v_call: TRBV3-1/TRBV3-2
clone_size: .
j_call: TRBJ2-7
d_call: .
cdr3_nt: TGTGCCAGCAGCCGCGGACTACCCTCGGCCTACGAGCAGTACTTC
cdr3_aa: CASSRGLPSAYEQYF

cdr3_length: 14
v_call: TRBV30
clone_size: .
j_call: TRBJ1-2
d_call: .
cdr3_nt: TGTGCCTGGAGTCCGGGGGAGATTTACTATGGCTACACCTTC
cdr3_aa: CAWSPGEIYYGYTF

cdr3_length: 15
v_call: TRBV2
clone_size: .
j_call: TRBJ1-5
d_call: .
cdr3_nt: TGTGCCAGCAGTCCAAATATTGGAGGCAATCAGCCCCAGCATTTT
cdr3_aa: CASSPNIGGNQPQHF

cdr3_length: 14
v_call: TRBV30
clone_size: .
j_call: TRBJ2-7
d_call: .
cdr3_nt: TGTGCCTGGAGAGGGGGGCTGGCAACCTACGAGCAGTACTTC
cdr3_aa: CAWRGGLATYEQYF

cdr3_length: 12
v_call: TRBV9
clone_size: .
j_call: TRBJ1-1
d_call: .
cdr3_nt: TGTGCCAGCAGCGCCGTCCCAGGGACAGCTTTCTTT
cdr3_aa: CASSAVPGTAFF

cdr3_length: 17
v_call: TRBV25-1
clone_size: .
j_call: TRBJ2-5
d_call: .
cdr3_nt: TGTGCCAGCAGTGAAGGCCTAGGGGACCCCCTTTGGGAGACCCAGTACTTC
cdr3_aa: CASSEGLGDPLWETQYF

cdr3_length: 15
v_call: TRBV19
clone_size: .
j_call: TRBJ1-6
d_call: .
cdr3_nt: TGTGCCAGTAGTGGGGGACGGCTCTATAATTCACCCCTCCACTTT
cdr3_aa: CASSGGRLYNSPLHF

cdr3_length: 15
v_call: TRBV18
clone_size: .
j_call: TRBJ1-1
d_call: .
cdr3_nt: TGTGCCAGCTCACCACCCAGGCTAACAAACACTGAAGCTTTCTTT
cdr3_aa: CASSPPRLTNTEAFF

cdr3_length: 14
v_call: TRBV6-5
clone_size: .
j_call: TRBJ1-6
d_call: .
cdr3_nt: TGTGCCAGCAGTTACTCGGGGGAGGGGTCACCCCTCCACTTT
cdr3_aa: CASSYSGEGSPLHF

cdr3_length: 17
v_call: TRBV18
clone_size: once
j_call: TRBJ1-5
d_call: .
cdr3_nt: TGTGCCAGCTCACCACCGAATCAGGGGATGGGCAATCAGCCCCAGCATTTT
cdr3_aa: CASSPPNQGMGNQPQHF

cdr3_length: 13
v_call: TRBV12-3/TRBV12-4
clone_size: .
j_call: TRBJ2-7
d_call: .
cdr3_nt: TGTGCCAGCAGTTTAGACAGCTCCTACGAGCAGTACTTC
cdr3_aa: CASSLDSSYEQYF

cdr3_length: 14
v_call: TRBV7-2
clone_size: .
j_call: TRBJ2-1
d_call: TRBD2
cdr3_nt: TGTGCCAGCAGCTTAGCCCCTAGCGGGAGGGCCCCGTTCTTC
cdr3_aa: CASSLAPSGRAPFF

cdr3_length: 14
v_call: TRBV19
clone_size: .
j_call: TRBJ2-7
d_call: TRBD1
cdr3_nt: TGTGCCAGTAGTACCGGGACAGGGGGCTACGAGCAGTACTTC
cdr3_aa: CASSTGTGGYEQYF

cdr3_length: 13
v_call: TRBV3-1/TRBV3-2
clone_size: .
j_call: TRBJ1-1
d_call: .
cdr3_nt: TGTGCCAGCAGCCCTCTACTGGGGGCTGAAGCTTTCTTT
cdr3_aa: CASSPLLGAEAFF

cdr3_length: 13
v_call: TRBV7-9
clone_size: .
j_call: TRBJ1-6
d_call: TRBD1
cdr3_nt: TGTGCCAGCGGGGACAGGCTTTACTCACCCCTCCACTTT
cdr3_aa: CASGDRLYSPLHF

cdr3_length: 15
v_call: TRBV5-4
clone_size: .
j_call: TRBJ2-5
d_call: TRBD2
cdr3_nt: TGTGCCAGCAGCTTGCGGGAGGGCCTCCAAGAGACCCAGTACTTC
cdr3_aa: CASSLREGLQETQYF

cdr3_length: 13
v_call: TRBV5-6
clone_size: .
j_call: TRBJ1-6
d_call: TRBD1
cdr3_nt: TGTGCCAGCAGCCACCAGGGGGATTCACCCCTCCACTTT
cdr3_aa: CASSHQGDSPLHF

cdr3_length: 13
v_call: TRBV6-2/TRBV6-3
clone_size: .
j_call: TRBJ1-5
d_call: .
cdr3_nt: TGTGCCAGCAGTTACGCCGAGAATCAGCCCCAGCATTTT
cdr3_aa: CASSYAENQPQHF

cdr3_length: 15
v_call: TRBV18
clone_size: .
j_call: TRBJ1-1
d_call: .
cdr3_nt: TGTGCCAGCTCACCACGCGAGGTTGGTGGCGAGAAAGCTTTCTTT
cdr3_aa: CASSPREVGGEKAFF

cdr3_length: 17
v_call: TRBV18
clone_size: .
j_call: TRBJ2-5
d_call: TRBD2
cdr3_nt: TGTGCCAGCTCACCGAGGACTAGCGGGAGGAGGCAAGAGACCCAGTACTTC
cdr3_aa: CASSPRTSGRRQETQYF

cdr3_length: 13
v_call: TRBV19
clone_size: .
j_call: TRBJ1-1
d_call: .
cdr3_nt: TGTGCCAGTAGTAACCGACCGGGTGGGGAAGCTTTCTTT
cdr3_aa: CASSNRPGGEAFF

cdr3_length: 18
v_call: TRBV28
clone_size: .
j_call: TRBJ2-6
d_call: .
cdr3_nt: TGTGCCAGCAGTTTCCCCGATATATTTTCCTCTGGGGCCAACGTCCTGACTTTC
cdr3_aa: CASSFPDIFSSGANVLTF

cdr3_length: 16
v_call: TRBV19
clone_size: .
j_call: TRBJ2-3
d_call: .
cdr3_nt: TGTGCCAGTAGGCATCTCGGTGGCCCCACCACAGATACGCAGTATTTT
cdr3_aa: CASRHLGGPTTDTQYF

cdr3_length: 16
v_call: TRBV5-4
clone_size: few
j_call: TRBJ1-1
d_call: TRBD1
cdr3_nt: TGTGCCAGCAGCCGGGGACAGGCGACAACGAACACTGAAGCTTTCTTT
cdr3_aa: CASSRGQATTNTEAFF

cdr3_length: 14
v_call: TRBV19
clone_size: .
j_call: TRBJ1-1
d_call: .
cdr3_nt: TGTGCCAGTAGTATACGACAGATCAACACTGAAGCTTTCTTT
cdr3_aa: CASSIRQINTEAFF

cdr3_length: 14
v_call: TRBV27
clone_size: once
j_call: TRBJ1-2
d_call: TRBD1
cdr3_nt: TGTGCCAGCAGTACGGGACAGAAGCTTTATGGCTACACCTTC
cdr3_aa: CASSTGQKLYGYTF

cdr3_length: 12
v_call: TRBV14
clone_size: .
j_call: TRBJ1-2
d_call: TRBD1
cdr3_nt: TGTGCCAGCAGCCTACAGGGGCATGGCTACACCTTC
cdr3_aa: CASSLQGHGYTF

cdr3_length: 16
v_call: TRBV4-1
clone_size: .
j_call: TRBJ2-3
d_call: TRBD2
cdr3_nt: TGCGCCAGCAGCCAAGTGCCTAGCGGGGGGAAGGATACGCAGTATTTT
cdr3_aa: CASSQVPSGGKDTQYF

cdr3_length: 15
v_call: TRBV4-3
clone_size: .
j_call: TRBJ2-5
d_call: TRBD1
cdr3_nt: TGCGCCAGCAGCCAAGCAGGGACAGGGACAGAGACCCAGTACTTC
cdr3_aa: CASSQAGTGTETQYF

cdr3_length: 16
v_call: TRBV6-1
clone_size: .
j_call: TRBJ1-4
d_call: .
cdr3_nt: TGTGCCAGCAGTGAGTCCTCGGCGGGGGGAAGTGAAAAACTGTTTTTT
cdr3_aa: CASSESSAGGSEKLFF

cdr3_length: 13
v_call: TRBV12-3/TRBV12-4
clone_size: .
j_call: TRBJ1-3
d_call: .
cdr3_nt: TGTGCCAGCAGTTTCCTTCTCGGAAACACCATATATTTT
cdr3_aa: CASSFLLGNTIYF

cdr3_length: 14
v_call: TRBV6-2/TRBV6-3
clone_size: .
j_call: TRBJ1-2
d_call: .
cdr3_nt: TGTGCCAGCAGTAGAGGCCACAACCTCGGTGGCTACACCTTC
cdr3_aa: CASSRGHNLGGYTF

cdr3_length: 13
v_call: TRBV4-3
clone_size: .
j_call: TRBJ2-1
d_call: .
cdr3_nt: TGCGCCAGCAGCCAAGATATCGACAATGAGCAGTTCTTC
cdr3_aa: CASSQDIDNEQFF

cdr3_length: 15
v_call: TRBV9
clone_size: .
j_call: TRBJ1-2
d_call: .
cdr3_nt: TGTGCCAGCAGCGTAAGCCCCGAACAGGGTTATGGCTACACCTTC
cdr3_aa: CASSVSPEQGYGYTF

cdr3_length: 16
v_call: TRBV7-2
clone_size: .
j_call: TRBJ2-2
d_call: .
cdr3_nt: TGTGCCAGCAGCTTAAGTCAGGGTTTTACCACCGGGGAGCTGTTTTTT
cdr3_aa: CASSLSQGFTTGELFF

cdr3_length: 13
v_call: TRBV3-1/TRBV3-2
clone_size: .
j_call: TRBJ2-1
d_call: .
cdr3_nt: TGTGCCAGCAGCCAAGGGCAGTACAATGAGCAGTTCTTC
cdr3_aa: CASSQGQYNEQFF